These 22 T cell receptor beta chains were sequenced from one sample in a study of blood T cell repertoires in COVID-19. Sequenced by immunoSEQ multiplex PCR; TCRdb stores in-frame clones only, minus some. The sample has around 300,000 clones; about 90% are singletons. Sequenced material: PBMCs or T cells enriched from blood (not recorded which). The receptors originated from a woman aged 55 to 70 who had recovered from COVID-19.

The chain is built from TRBV18 and TRBJ1-2, with D unresolved. Per germline, CDR1 KGHSH and CDR2 LQKENI. The CDR3 is made up of 13 amino acids. The ends were cut back, 3 bases at V and 4 bases at J, with 9 bases in the middle. The CDR3 loop reads CASSPEESYGYTF. CDR3 sequence (DNA): TGTGCCAGCTCACCTGAGGAGAGCTATGGCTACACCTTC.

The rearrangement uses TRBV7-3 and TRBJ2-1; 15 nucleotides align to TRBD2. Germline lookup yields CDR1 SGHTA and CDR2 FQGTGA. The V segment lost 5 bases and the J segment 9 bases; nucleotides outside the gene matches: 8. The length of the CDR3 is 16 residues. CDR3 sequence: CASSPYPGLAGGEQFF. Here the CDR3 DNA reads TGTGCCAGCAGCCCGTATCCGGGACTAGCGGGAGGTGAGCAGTTCTTC.

CDR3 nucleotides: TGTGCCAGCAGCGTCGGACAGGGGCCCTATGGCTACACCTTC. Translation: CASSVGQGPYGYTF. The chain is built from TRBV9 and TRBJ1-2, with TRBD1 matching over 9 bases. V lost 2 bases, J lost 4 bases, and 3 bases stayed unmatched. The CDR3 has 14 residues. CDR1 and CDR2 from the germline V gene are SGDLS and YYNGEE.

This clone was seen only a few times. This chain's CDR3 is CASSVRTGDSGNTIYF. The CDR3 DNA follows: TGCGCCAGCAGCGTCCGGACGGGGGACTCTGGAAACACCATATATTTT. The chain links TRBV5-1 to TRBJ1-3, with D possibly being TRBD1 (5 bases). CDR3 size: 16 residues. Trimming pared 4 bases from V and 0 bases from J, leaving 14 bases between. CDR1 SGHRS and CDR2 YFSETQ come from the germline V gene.

The chain links TRBV28 to TRBJ2-5; 7 nucleotides match TRBD1. Trimming at V came to 1 base and at J to 1 base, leaving 3 bases not matched to a gene. Germline lookup yields CDR1 MDHEN and CDR2 SYDVKM. The CDR3 sequence is 15 residues long. The CDR3, as DNA: TGTGCCAGCAGTTTATTATCAGGGGGCCAAGAGACCCAGTACTTC. It is translated as CASSLLSGGQETQYF.

The V and J genes are TRBV14 and TRBJ2-1; TRBD2 matches 10 bases. In germline, CDR1 is SGHDN, CDR2 FVKESK. This CDR3 is built from 15 residues. The V gene end was trimmed by 6 bases and the J gene end by 2 bases; junction bases not matched to a gene: 4. The CDR3 DNA reads TGTGCCAGCAGTCTAGCGGGAGCGGCCTACAATGAGCAGTTCTTC. This gives the protein CASSLAGAAYNEQFF. The full variable domain, rest sourced from reference TRBV14 and TRBJ2-1, is EAGVTQFPSHSVIEKGQTVTLRCDPISGHDNLYWYRRVMGKEIKFLLHFVKESKQDESGMPNNRFLAERTGGTYSTLKVQPAELEDSGVYFCASSLAGAAYNEQFFGPGTRLTVL.

The rearrangement uses TRBV14 and TRBJ2-5; D gene ambiguous. In germline, CDR1 is SGHDN, CDR2 FVKESK. The CDR3 covers 13 residues. The V and J ends lost 3 bases and 5 bases respectively, with 10 bases between them. CDR3 nucleotides: TGTGCCAGCAGCCACCAGCCCGGGGAGACCCAGTACTTC. This sequence encodes CASSHQPGETQYF.

The J gene is TRBJ1-5, the V gene TRBV28; possible D gene TRBD1, 5 bases. Trimming removed 3 bases at V and 6 bases at J, with 9 bases between. The CDR3 contains 13 residues. Germline V lookup: CDR1 MDHEN, CDR2 SYDVKM. As DNA, the CDR3 is TGTGCCAGCAGTTTGGACAAGCTTCAGCCCCAGCATTTT. This codes for CASSLDKLQPQHF.

The CDR3 coding sequence is TGTGCCAGCAGTGGGGCCACAGGGACGATGGATAATTCACCCCTCCACTTT. This translates into CASSGATGTMDNSPLHF. The chain links TRBV25-1 to TRBJ1-6, with D possibly being TRBD1 (6 bases). Germline CDR1 reads MGHDK; CDR2 reads SYGVNS. CDR3 size: 17 residues. Trimming stripped 4 bases from V and 5 bases from J, with 18 bases between.

The chain couples TRBV11-2 to TRBJ2-1; 9 nucleotides line up with TRBD2. V lost 5 bases and J lost 0; bases outside the gene matches: 5. The CDR3 loop spans 16 amino acids. Germline CDR1 and CDR2: SGHAT and FQNNGV. The CDR3 DNA is TGTGCCAGCAGCGCACGCGGGGGGGCCTCCTACAATGAGCAGTTCTTC. Translation gives CASSARGGASYNEQFF.

The V gene is TRBV7-3, the J gene TRBJ1-1; D may be TRBD1 (6 bases). Per the germline V gene, CDR1 is SGHTA and CDR2 is FQGTGA. Trimming stripped 6 bases from V and 5 bases from J, with 16 bases between. The CDR3 totals 14 residues. The CDR3 region has the DNA TGTGCCAGCAGTTTTCAGGGAGGGGGAACTGAAGCTTTCTTT. Amino acids: CASSFQGGGTEAFF.

J is TRBJ1-2 and V is TRBV28; D not resolved. The CDR3 runs to 11 residues. Germline values: CDR1 MDHEN, CDR2 SYDVKM. With 5 bases removed from V and 6 bases from J, the gap between germline ends came to 7 bases. The CDR3 nucleotides read TGTGCCAGCAGTGACTCCAATGGCTACACCTTC. The encoded protein is CASSDSNGYTF.

This clone was picked up a small number of times. The chain carries TRBV24-1 and TRBJ1-1, with TRBD1 matching over 7 bases. Germline trimming cut 4 bases from V and 4 bases from J; bases unmatched to any gene: 2. There are 13 residues in the CDR3. CDR1 and CDR2 from the germline V gene are KGHDR and SFDVKD. DNA for the CDR3: TGTGCCACCAGTGAACCAGGGGGCACTGAAGCTTTCTTT. Residues: CATSEPGGTEAFF.

Written as DNA, the CDR3 is TGTGCCAGTAGTATAGATCGTACGGCAACTAATGAAAAACTGTTTTTT. This encodes CASSIDRTATNEKLFF. This chain uses TRBV19 with TRBJ1-4; D gene uncertain. CDR1 and CDR2 (germline): LNHDA, SQIVND (reference sequence). Trimming pared 0 bases from V and 0 bases from J, leaving 8 bases between. The CDR3 covers 16 residues.

The chain has TRBV6-5 and TRBJ2-2; 9 bases are a match to TRBD1. The germline gives CDR1 MNHEY, CDR2 SVGAGI. Germline trimming cut 6 bases from V and 5 bases from J; bases unmatched to any gene: 7. This CDR3 is 15 amino acids long. CDR3 nucleotide sequence: TGTGCCAGCAGCAATTCAGGGACAGGGACCGGGGAGCTGTTTTTT. Translation gives CASSNSGTGTGELFF.

The V gene is TRBV4-1, the J gene TRBJ2-5; D remains unclear. V was cut by 4 bases and J by 2 bases, with 17 bases left in between. CDR1 MGHRA and CDR2 YSYEKL come from the germline V gene. The CDR3 extends over 16 amino acids. The CDR3 is CASSPHFVSEQETQYF. The CDR3 DNA follows: TGCGCCAGCAGCCCGCATTTCGTGTCAGAACAAGAGACCCAGTACTTC.

The gene calls are TRBV6-4 and TRBJ1-2; no clear D. There are 15 residues in the CDR3. Germline CDR1 is MRHNA and CDR2 is SNTAGT. Trimming removed 1 base from V and 8 bases from J, with 17 bases in between. The CDR3 coding sequence is TGTGCCAGCAGTGACTACCCGTGGAGGGAAGGAGGCTACACCTTC. It codes for CASSDYPWREGGYTF.

The chain carries TRBV12-3 or TRBV12-4 and TRBJ1-1; D remains unclear. CDR3 size: 13 residues. The V end was cut by 3 bases, the J end by 6 bases, with 11 bases between. In DNA, the CDR3 is TGTGCCAGCAGTTTTGTTTTAGTTTCTGAAGCTTTCTTT. Protein product: CASSFVLVSEAFF.

This chain links TRBV19 with TRBJ1-5; tentatively, D is TRBD1 (6 bases). The CDR3 covers 15 residues. The V and J ends lost 8 bases and 3 bases respectively, with 17 bases between them. Per the germline V gene, CDR1 is LNHDA and CDR2 is SQIVND (reference sequence). The CDR3 nucleotides are TGTGCCAGTGTCTCTCGGACAGCTTACAATCAGCCCCAGCATTTT. Translating it yields CASVSRTAYNQPQHF. Looking up the rest from reference TRBV19 and TRBJ1-5 gives the full variable domain: DGGITQSPKYLFRKEGQNVTLSCEQNLNHDAMYWYRQDPGQGLRLIYYSQIVNDFQKGDIAEGYSVSREKKESFPLTVTSAQKNPTAFYLCASVSRTAYNQPQHFGDGTRLSIL.

This rearrangement joins TRBV6-5 to TRBJ1-6; D may be TRBD1 (6 bases). V was cut by 0 bases and J by 8 bases, with 14 bases left in between. Germline-derived CDR1 and CDR2 are MNHEY and SVGAGI. The CDR3 length is 16 residues. Written as DNA, the CDR3 is TGTGCCAGCAGTTACTCGAATGCAGGGGATCATTCACCCCTCCACTTT. Residues: CASSYSNAGDHSPLHF.

The rearrangement joins TRBV6-5 to TRBJ2-1; weak D call: TRBD2 (6 bases). The V end was cut by 0 bases, the J end by 3 bases, with 9 bases between. Germline CDR1 reads MNHEY; CDR2 reads SVGAGI. The CDR3 is 15 amino acids. The CDR3 region is CASSYSTGGYNEQFF. The CDR3 DNA is TGTGCCAGCAGTTACTCGACCGGGGGCTACAATGAGCAGTTCTTC.

The gene calls are TRBV27 and TRBJ2-2; the match to TRBD1 covers 8 bases. This CDR3 region has 15 residues. V lost 5 bases, J lost 3 bases, and 5 bases stayed unmatched. Germline V CDR1 and CDR2: MNHEY, SMNVEV (reference sequence). This CDR3 is CASSPRTGHTGELFF. For the CDR3, the DNA is TGTGCCAGCAGTCCCCGGACAGGGCACACCGGGGAGCTGTTTTTT.